The next 29 T cell receptor beta chains were all read from a single sample in a study of control samples from healthy donors and cancer patients. The assay was immunoSEQ multiplex PCR, and TCRdb's table has in-frame clones only and misses some. The sample contains approximately 58,000 clones, around 87% of which appear only once. Sequences were obtained from PBMCs. Every receptor here comes from a woman aged 60 to 75 with lung cancer.

The chain has TRBV5-4 and TRBJ2-1; 9 positions match TRBD2. Trimming removed 5 bases from V and 6 bases from J; junction bases left unmatched: 9. Germline V lookup: CDR1 SGHNT, CDR2 YYREEE (reference sequence). The length of the CDR3 is 15 residues. For the CDR3, the DNA is TGTGCCAGCAGGGGTGCTAGCGGGGCCTCCAATGAGCAGTTCTTC. This gives the protein CASRGASGASNEQFF.

The rearrangement links TRBV10-1 to TRBJ1-2, with TRBD1 as a possible D gene (6 bases). Germline CDR1 and CDR2: WNHNN and SYGVQD (reference sequence). This CDR3 comprises 16 residues. Trimming removed 6 bases at V and 4 bases at J, with 21 bases between. CDR3 in amino acids: CASRGYRVPSFYGYTF. CDR3 nucleotide sequence: TGCGCCAGCAGGGGGTACAGGGTCCCTTCCTTCTATGGCTACACCTTC.

The chain couples TRBV7-9 to TRBJ1-3; 11 positions match TRBD1. There are 16 residues in the CDR3. V lost 5 bases to trimming and J lost 1 base; unmatched junction nucleotides: 4. Germline CDR1 is SEHNR and CDR2 is FQNEAQ (reference sequence). CDR3: CASSLGQGASGNTIYF. DNA of the CDR3: TGTGCCAGCAGCCTCGGACAGGGGGCATCTGGAAACACCATATATTTT.

The rearrangement uses TRBV19 and TRBJ1-5, with 8 positions matching TRBD1. CDR3 length: 14 residues. The junction had 10 bases not matched to a gene; V was cut back by 6 bases and J by 9 bases. From germline, CDR1 is LNHDA and CDR2 SQIVND (reference sequence). The CDR3 reads CASRLQQGGWPQHF. For the CDR3, the DNA is TGTGCCAGTAGACTTCAACAGGGGGGTTGGCCCCAGCATTTT.

The chain has TRBV5-4 and TRBJ2-7, with 8 bases that match TRBD2. This CDR3 is 15 amino acids long. The germline V gene has CDR1 SGHNT and CDR2 YYREEE (reference sequence). J lost 5 bases, V lost 7 bases, and 14 bases had no gene match. The CDR3 DNA sequence: TGTGCCAGCCGGGAGGGAGGACGGGCTGTCCACGAGCAGTACTTC. Amino acid sequence: CASREGGRAVHEQYF.

The rearrangement uses TRBV18 and TRBJ1-5; 9 bases match TRBD1. Trimming cost V 2 bases and J 5 bases; bases outside gene matches: 4. The CDR3 length is 15 residues. CDR1 is KGHSH and CDR2 is LQKENI in the germline V gene. The CDR3 DNA reads TGTGCCAGCTCACCAAACAGGGGGCTCGATCAGCCCCAGCATTTT. It specifies CASSPNRGLDQPQHF.

This chain links TRBV10-3 with TRBJ2-7; unclear D gene. Germline-derived CDR1 and CDR2 are ENHRY and SYGVKD. CDR3 length: 13 residues. The V end lost 0 bases, the J end lost 5 bases, and 8 bases lay between the germline ends. Here the CDR3 reads CAISESGYDEQYF. In DNA, the CDR3 is TGTGCCATCAGTGAGTCTGGGTACGACGAGCAGTACTTC.

The chain couples TRBV19 to TRBJ2-7; D may be TRBD2 (6 bases). This CDR3 contains 14 residues. V lost 5 bases, J lost 2 bases, and 13 bases lay in between. Germline V gives CDR1 LNHDA, CDR2 SQIVND (reference sequence). CDR3 DNA sequence: TGTGCCAGTAGTGACCATAGCGGCCCCTACGAGCAGTACTTC. Encoded protein: CASSDHSGPYEQYF.

The rearrangement links TRBV4-1 to TRBJ1-4; D is ambiguous. Trimming stripped 4 bases from V and 0 bases from J, with 9 bases between. The V gene's germline CDR1 is MGHRA and CDR2 YSYEKL. This CDR3 region has 15 residues. CDR3 region: CASSLDATTNEKLFF. The CDR3 DNA reads TGCGCCAGCAGCCTGGACGCGACAACTAATGAAAAACTGTTTTTT.

This rearrangement joins TRBV7-8 to TRBJ1-3; no reliable D call. V was shortened by 10 bases and J by 2 bases, with 15 bases between the two germline ends. CDR1 is SGHVS, CDR2 FQNEAQ, per germline. The CDR3 covers 14 residues. The CDR3 DNA reads TGTGCCACAGGAAGGCTTACGACTGGAAACACCATATATTTT. Its protein product is CATGRLTTGNTIYF. Full variable domain (remainder filled in from reference TRBV7-8 and TRBJ1-3): GAGVSQSPRYKVAKRGQDVALRCDPISGHVSLFWYQQALGQGPEFLTYFQNEAQLDKSGLPSDRFFAERPEGSVSTLKIQRTQQEDSAVYLCATGRLTTGNTIYFGEGSWLTVV.

This sequence joins TRBV6-5 and TRBJ2-7, with 7 bases matching TRBD2. CDR3 length: 15 residues. V lost 4 bases to trimming and J lost 4 bases; unmatched junction nucleotides: 10. Germline CDR1 MNHEY, CDR2 SVGAGI. The CDR3 DNA follows: TGTGCCAGCAGTTTGGGACTATTAGGGGCTTACGAGCAGTACTTC. As protein: CASSLGLLGAYEQYF.

Written as DNA, the CDR3 is TGTGCCAGTAGCCCATACCCGGTTCTGGGGGACATTCAGTACTTC. Translating it yields CASSPYPVLGDIQYF. This chain joins TRBV19 and TRBJ2-4; D is possibly TRBD1 or TRBD2 (5 bases each). This CDR3 contains 15 residues. The V end was cut by 6 bases, the J end by 8 bases, with 20 bases between. Germline assignment: CDR1 LNHDA and CDR2 SQIVND (reference sequence).

J is TRBJ1-1 and V is TRBV28; D ambiguous. The CDR3 sequence is 11 residues long. The ends were cut back, 5 bases at V and 0 bases at J, with 1 base in the middle. The germline gives CDR1 MDHEN, CDR2 SYDVKM. Here the CDR3 reads CASSVNTEAFF. DNA of the CDR3: TGTGCCAGCAGTGTGAACACTGAAGCTTTCTTT.

In DNA, the CDR3 is TGTGCCACCAGTGCCCCCGGGACACACCAAGAGACCCAGTACTTC. This translates into CATSAPGTHQETQYF. J is TRBJ2-5 and V is TRBV24-1, with a possible D match to TRBD1 (6 bases). The CDR3 loop spans 15 amino acids. V was shortened by 5 bases and J by 0 bases, with 12 bases between the two germline ends. Germline V CDR1 and CDR2: KGHDR, SFDVKD.

CDR3 residues: CAISRDRVGTDTQYF. The CDR3 bases are TGTGCCATCAGCAGGGACAGGGTAGGGACAGATACGCAGTATTTT. V and J are TRBV10-3 and TRBJ2-3; 9 bases agree with TRBD1. This CDR3 contains 15 residues. Trimming cost V 6 bases and J 3 bases; bases outside gene matches: 7. Per germline, CDR1 ENHRY and CDR2 SYGVKD.

The rearrangement uses TRBV3-1 (or the pseudogene TRBV3-2) and TRBJ2-2; D remains ambiguous. Deletions cut 5 bases from V and 4 bases from J, with 11 bases between. In germline, CDR1 is LGHDT, CDR2 YNNKEL (reference sequence). The length of the CDR3 is 14 residues. DNA for the CDR3: TGTGCCAGCAGCGACCCCAGGTTCACCGGGGAGCTGTTTTTT. Residues: CASSDPRFTGELFF.

The chain couples TRBV27 to TRBJ2-3, with 11 positions matching TRBD2. Per germline, CDR1 MNHEY and CDR2 SMNVEV (reference sequence). The CDR3 spans 15 residues. J gave up 6 bases and V 7 bases, and 9 bases lay outside the gene matches. CDR3 sequence: CASTELAGDKDTQYF. DNA of the CDR3: TGTGCCAGCACGGAACTAGCGGGAGATAAGGATACGCAGTATTTT.

The rearrangement links TRBV4-1 to TRBJ1-1; the D gene is possibly TRBD1 (6 bases). Trimming cost V 0 bases and J 4 bases, with 12 bases left between them. This CDR3 is built from 15 residues. Germline values: CDR1 MGHRA, CDR2 YSYEKL. In DNA form, the CDR3 reads TGCGCCAGCAGCCAAGATCCCCAGGGGCGCACTGAAGCTTTCTTT. This encodes CASSQDPQGRTEAFF.

V usage is TRBV12-3 or TRBV12-4 and J usage is TRBJ2-5; 7 nucleotides agree with TRBD1. The J segment lost 0 bases and the V segment lost 6 bases, leaving 1 base of the junction unmatched. The CDR3 loop spans 13 amino acids. CDR3 in DNA: TGTGCCAGCAGGGGACAGTACCAAGAGACCCAGTACTTC. Amino acids: CASRGQYQETQYF.

The chain links TRBV6-5 to TRBJ2-5; 10 bases match TRBD1. Germline assignment: CDR1 MNHEY and CDR2 SVGAGI. The J segment lost 2 bases and the V segment lost 7 bases, leaving 7 bases of the junction unmatched. The CDR3 has 15 residues. In DNA, the CDR3 is TGTGCCAGCAATCCTCGGGACAGGGGTCAAGAGACCCAGTACTTC. Amino acid sequence: CASNPRDRGQETQYF.

The V and J genes are TRBV14 and TRBJ2-1; D possibly corresponds to TRBD2 (6 bases). V was shortened by 1 base and J by 3 bases, with 10 bases between the two germline ends. This CDR3 is 15 amino acids long. The germline V gene encodes CDR1 SGHDN and CDR2 FVKESK. CDR3 amino acids: CASSQVEGGYNEQFF. As DNA, the CDR3 is TGTGCCAGCAGCCAAGTAGAGGGAGGCTACAATGAGCAGTTCTTC.

This rearrangement joins TRBV24-1 to TRBJ1-4; weak D call: TRBD1 (6 bases). Trimming stripped 7 bases from V and 0 bases from J, with 20 bases between. The CDR3 covers 18 residues. CDR1 is KGHDR, CDR2 SFDVKD, per germline. The CDR3 DNA follows: TGTGCCACCAGCCTGACAGGTCCTAGGACTACAACTAATGAAAAACTGTTTTTT. Encoded protein: CATSLTGPRTTTNEKLFF.

The CDR3 DNA is TGTGCCAGCAGCTTAGAGCAGACCAACCTCTTTACAGATACGCAGTATTTT. This codes for CASSLEQTNLFTDTQYF. The rearrangement uses TRBV11-2 and TRBJ2-3, with D hard to call. V was pared by 0 bases and J by 3 bases, with 16 bases between. Germline lookup yields CDR1 SGHAT and CDR2 FQNNGV. There are 17 residues in the CDR3.

This clone was seen a handful of times. V gene TRBV2 combines with J gene TRBJ2-4, with TRBD2 as a possible D gene (6 bases). Germline-derived CDR1 and CDR2 are SNHLY and FYNNEI. Trimming stripped 4 bases from V and 2 bases from J, with 12 bases between. CDR3 size: 15 residues. The CDR3 bases are TGTGCCAGCAGTGCGGGAGAATGGACCAAAAACATTCAGTACTTC. Its translation is CASSAGEWTKNIQYF. Complete variable domain (other parts from reference TRBV2 and TRBJ2-4): EPEVTQTPSHQVTQMGQEVILRCVPISNHLYFYWYRQILGQKVEFLVSFYNNEISEKSEIFDDQFSVERPDGSNFTLKIRSTKLEDSAMYFCASSAGEWTKNIQYFGAGTRLSVL.

The J gene is TRBJ2-5, the V gene TRBV3-1 (or the pseudogene TRBV3-2); TRBD2 agrees at 9 bases. Germline V CDR1 and CDR2: LGHDT, YNNKEL (reference sequence). After removal of 8 bases from V and 5 bases from J, the junction contained 6 bases not matched to a gene. The CDR3 has 13 residues. This chain's CDR3 is CASGAGGPETQYF. The CDR3 DNA reads as TGTGCCAGCGGCGCGGGAGGGCCTGAGACCCAGTACTTC.

This clone was detected only once. CDR3 in DNA: TGCGCCAGCAGCCAAGCGAGGGCTAGCGGGAGGGCCGGCGCAGATACGCAGTATTTT. Translated: CASSQARASGRAGADTQYF. The chain employs TRBV4-1 and TRBJ2-3; TRBD2 agrees at 12 bases. V dropped 1 base and J dropped 4; count of bases not matched to a gene: 12. CDR3 length: 19 residues. Germline V gene data show CDR1 as MGHRA and CDR2 as YSYEKL.

This chain links TRBV5-1 with TRBJ1-5; D not certain. The CDR3 has 13 residues. The germline V and J ends were trimmed by 1 base and 5 bases, with 7 bases remaining between them. The germline V gene encodes CDR1 SGHRS and CDR2 YFSETQ. The CDR3 here is CASSLTADQPQHF. The CDR3 DNA follows: TGCGCCAGCAGCTTGACAGCTGATCAGCCCCAGCATTTT.

The CDR3 loop is CASSYREMNTEAFF. In DNA form, the CDR3 reads TGTGCCAGCAGCTACAGGGAGATGAACACTGAAGCTTTCTTT. This rearrangement joins TRBV7-9 to TRBJ1-1; a weak D match, TRBD1 (6 bases). The CDR3 spans 14 residues. Germline V gene lookup returns CDR1 SEHNR and CDR2 FQNEAQ (reference sequence). The ends were cut back, 4 bases at V and 0 bases at J, with 9 bases in the middle. Looking up the rest from reference TRBV7-9 and TRBJ1-1 gives the full variable domain: DTGVSQNPRHKITKRGQNVTFRCDPISEHNRLYWYRQTLGQGPEFLTYFQNEAQLEKSRLLSDRFSAERPKGSFSTLEIQRTEQGDSAMYLCASSYREMNTEAFFGQGTRLTVV.

The chain combines TRBV5-1 with TRBJ2-5; 8 bases map to TRBD2. The germline V gene has CDR1 SGHRS and CDR2 YFSETQ. The CDR3 is made up of 17 amino acids. V was pared by 2 bases and J by 1 base, with 10 bases of the junction left unmatched. DNA for the CDR3: TGCGCCAGCAGCTTAAATTTACTAGCGGCTTTCCAAGAGACCCAGTACTTC. This gives the protein CASSLNLLAAFQETQYF.